The following is a T cell receptor (beta chain) sequence with its context. The data originate from a study of follicular helper T cells after annual influenza vaccination. The method was immunoSEQ multiplex PCR; TCRdb's version includes in-frame clones alone and lacks a portion of them. The sample contains about 1,400 clones, around 77% of which appear only once. The sample's time point: 2015-2016 season, 7 days after influenza vaccination. ICOS+CD38+ and ICOS-CD38- fractions were sorted from non-naive CD4+CXCR5+PD-1+ cells. CDR3 length equals 14 residues. V lost 6 bases to trimming and J lost 2 bases, with 10 bases between them. Germline loops: CDR1 MNHEY, CDR2 SMNVEV (reference sequence).

This TCR derives from an adult who received the influenza vaccine. The V and J genes are TRBV27 and TRBJ1-4; no firm D call. Sequencing was performed on CXCR5+ CD38+ circulating T follicular helper cells from blood, taken 7 days after influenza vaccination. The subset was: circulating Tfh, non-naive CD4+CXCR5+PD-1+ (ICOS+CD38+ or ICOS-CD38-). Written as DNA, the CDR3 is TGTGCCAGCAGACGGGTGGGGACTAATGAAAAACTGTTTTTT. Encoded protein: CASRRVGTNEKLFF.